This TCR beta chain was observed in a study of EBV T-cell therapy then PD-1 blockade in nasopharyngeal carcinoma (dated by TCRdb to the early 2020s). The sample's time point label is to be understood as: 266 days after commencement of treatment, after nivolumab therapy. According to the study, the label for this sample's treatment or condition signals: AdE1-LMPpoly-expanded autologous EBV-specific T-cell therapy followed by anti-PD-1 nivolumab. The CDR3 has 12 residues if both end residues are counted. Sequences SEHNR (CDR1) and FQNEAQ (CDR2) are obtained from the germline V gene (reference sequence). Regarding this clone: The antigen it binds to is not known. The CDR3 does not close with the conserved phenylalanine or tryptophan, likely indicating a read error. No DNA is shown, since the ends of the CDR3 on it are uncertain; the CDR3 is the one TCRdb lists.

The Qiagen DNeasy Kit was used to extract genomic DNA from the sorted cells. Deep sequencing of the TCR beta chain was done on the immunoSEQ platform. Turning to the authors' computational methods: Repertoire data analysis was performed with the immunoSEQ Analyzer software. TCRdb mirrors the immuneACCESS table, restricted to in-frame sequences. Some clones are absent from its copies; in checked studies, under half trace to an unresolved V gene, and the reason for the others is unknown. That table gives V, J and clone size, and the DNA gave D and trimming. This sample comprises about 20,000 clones, around 80% of them detected only once. 30% to 35% of the sample rests with the top ten.

This receptor was identified in a man aged 35-49 years with nasopharyngeal carcinoma. The chain is made from TRBV7-9 and TRBJ1-2. The sequenced sample was CD8+ T cells from blood, obtained between days 200 and 300 from a patient whose treatment included autologous EBV-specific T cells and nivolumab. The CDR3: CASSLAGGVQVP.